This is a list of T cell receptor beta chains from one sample in a study of cytomegalovirus exposure and HLA in healthy donors. Data came from immunoSEQ multiplex PCR; TCRdb stores just in-frame clones and leaves some out. The sample shows roughly 150,000 clones, roughly 67% of them seen only once. Sequencing was done on a sample of PBMCs. The origin of the receptors is a woman between 18 and 29 years old in good health and CMV-seropositive. Both conserved end residues are part of each CDR3. The order of the fields is clone size, V gene, J gene, D gene, CDR3 protein, CDR3 DNA. A D gene is named only where the DNA matches it firmly. The size of a clone is reported for some rows only, either as once, few or many, or as a class for expanded clones.

clone size: .; V gene: TRBV9; J gene: TRBJ1-3; D gene: .; CDR3 protein: CASSQGSSGNTIYF; CDR3 DNA: TGTGCCAGCAGTCAGGGAAGCTCTGGAAACACCATATATTTT
clone size: .; V gene: TRBV25-1; J gene: TRBJ1-4; D gene: TRBD1; CDR3 protein: CASSRAFGGTDNEKLFF; CDR3 DNA: TGTGCCAGCAGTCGAGCTTTTGGCGGGACAGATAATGAAAAACTGTTTTTT
clone size: .; V gene: TRBV15; J gene: TRBJ2-5; D gene: TRBD2; CDR3 protein: CATSKTHGGETQYF; CDR3 DNA: TGTGCCACCAGCAAAACCCACGGGGGGGAGACCCAGTACTTC
clone size: .; V gene: TRBV11-3; J gene: TRBJ2-5; D gene: TRBD2; CDR3 protein: CASSLGGGGRETQYF; CDR3 DNA: TGTGCCAGCAGCTTAGGGGGGGGTGGGAGGGAGACCCAGTACTTC
clone size: few; V gene: TRBV5-6; J gene: TRBJ2-2; D gene: TRBD1; CDR3 protein: CASSRPGTGTGELFF; CDR3 DNA: TGTGCCAGCAGCCGTCCCGGGACAGGGACCGGGGAGCTGTTTTTT
clone size: .; V gene: TRBV18; J gene: TRBJ1-2; D gene: TRBD1; CDR3 protein: CASSPRTGGLDGYTF; CDR3 DNA: TGTGCCAGCTCACCGCGGACAGGGGGCTTGGATGGCTACACCTTC
clone size: .; V gene: TRBV5-6; J gene: TRBJ2-7; D gene: .; CDR3 protein: CASSFLSGVLAYEQYF; CDR3 DNA: TGTGCCAGCAGCTTCTTATCAGGGGTGCTCGCCTACGAGCAGTACTTC
clone size: once; V gene: TRBV30; J gene: TRBJ2-1; D gene: TRBD2; CDR3 protein: CAWSVTTSGVLSTYNEQFF; CDR3 DNA: TGTGCCTGGAGTGTAACAACTAGCGGGGTCCTCAGCACCTACAATGAGCAGTTCTTC
clone size: .; V gene: TRBV5-1; J gene: TRBJ1-2; D gene: .; CDR3 protein: CASSLGQTQNYGYTF; CDR3 DNA: TGCGCCAGCAGCTTGGGGCAGACACAAAACTATGGCTACACCTTC
clone size: .; V gene: TRBV7-2; J gene: TRBJ2-5; D gene: .; CDR3 protein: CASRTSQARGETQYF; CDR3 DNA: TGTGCCAGCAGAACCAGTCAAGCACGGGGAGAGACCCAGTACTTC
clone size: .; V gene: TRBV19; J gene: TRBJ1-5; D gene: .; CDR3 protein: CASRPTDSNQPQHF; CDR3 DNA: TGTGCCAGTAGACCGACAGATAGCAATCAGCCCCAGCATTTT
clone size: .; V gene: TRBV2; J gene: TRBJ2-3; D gene: TRBD2; CDR3 protein: CASRPPSGGTDTQYF; CDR3 DNA: TGTGCCAGCAGGCCGCCTAGCGGGGGCACAGATACGCAGTATTTT
clone size: .; V gene: TRBV5-1; J gene: TRBJ2-3; D gene: .; CDR3 protein: CASEVGGSTDTQYF; CDR3 DNA: TGCGCCAGCGAGGTCGGTGGAAGCACAGATACGCAGTATTTT
clone size: .; V gene: TRBV11-3; J gene: TRBJ2-2; D gene: TRBD1; CDR3 protein: CASSLRTGNTGELFF; CDR3 DNA: TGTGCCAGCAGCTTGAGGACAGGGAACACCGGGGAGCTGTTTTTT
clone size: .; V gene: TRBV5-1; J gene: TRBJ2-5; D gene: .; CDR3 protein: CASSLRGQETQYF; CDR3 DNA: TGCGCCAGCAGCTTGCGGGGCCAAGAGACCCAGTACTTC
clone size: few; V gene: TRBV15; J gene: TRBJ1-2; D gene: .; CDR3 protein: CATSRDSQGSYGYTF; CDR3 DNA: TGTGCCACCAGCAGAGATTCGCAGGGAAGCTATGGCTACACCTTC
clone size: .; V gene: TRBV5-4; J gene: TRBJ1-2; D gene: .; CDR3 protein: CASSMSGGINYGYTF; CDR3 DNA: TGTGCCAGCAGCATGTCTGGGGGGATTAACTATGGCTACACCTTC
clone size: .; V gene: TRBV9; J gene: TRBJ1-1; D gene: .; CDR3 protein: CASGSVGGRGGEAFF; CDR3 DNA: TGTGCCAGCGGGAGCGTGGGGGGGCGAGGGGGTGAAGCTTTCTTT
clone size: .; V gene: TRBV4-1; J gene: TRBJ2-1; D gene: TRBD2; CDR3 protein: CASSQEGLAGDNEQFF; CDR3 DNA: TGCGCCAGCAGCCAAGAGGGACTAGCGGGGGACAATGAGCAGTTCTTC
clone size: .; V gene: TRBV7-9; J gene: TRBJ1-2; D gene: TRBD1; CDR3 protein: CASSGLRQGENYGYTF; CDR3 DNA: TGTGCCAGCAGCGGACTTCGACAGGGGGAGAACTATGGCTACACCTTC
clone size: few; V gene: TRBV9; J gene: TRBJ2-3; D gene: TRBD2; CDR3 protein: CASSVGFGGTPDTQYF; CDR3 DNA: TGTGCCAGCAGCGTAGGCTTCGGGGGGACCCCAGATACGCAGTATTTT
clone size: .; V gene: TRBV7-8; J gene: TRBJ2-7; D gene: .; CDR3 protein: CASSLKYEQYF; CDR3 DNA: TGTGCCAGCAGCCTTAAATACGAGCAGTACTTC
clone size: .; V gene: TRBV6-5; J gene: TRBJ2-1; D gene: .; CDR3 protein: CASSPLKLAHHEQFF; CDR3 DNA: TGTGCCAGCAGTCCTCTAAAACTAGCTCACCATGAGCAGTTCTTC
clone size: few; V gene: TRBV15; J gene: TRBJ2-7; D gene: TRBD2; CDR3 protein: CATSGTSGGTTYEQYF; CDR3 DNA: TGTGCCACCAGCGGGACTAGCGGGGGGACTACATACGAGCAGTACTTC
clone size: few; V gene: TRBV6-5; J gene: TRBJ1-2; D gene: .; CDR3 protein: CASSKDSFNYGYTF; CDR3 DNA: TGTGCCAGCAGTAAGGACAGCTTTAACTATGGCTACACCTTC
clone size: .; V gene: TRBV30; J gene: TRBJ2-3; D gene: TRBD1; CDR3 protein: CAWRGQGTRQYF; CDR3 DNA: TGTGCCTGGAGGGGACAGGGAACAAGGCAGTATTTT
clone size: .; V gene: TRBV9; J gene: TRBJ2-5; D gene: TRBD1; CDR3 protein: CASSGKDRAQETQYF; CDR3 DNA: TGTGCCAGCAGCGGAAAGGACAGGGCCCAAGAGACCCAGTACTTC
clone size: .; V gene: TRBV7-6; J gene: TRBJ1-4; D gene: .; CDR3 protein: CASSRGEWEKLFF; CDR3 DNA: TGTGCCAGCAGCCGGGGGGAATGGGAAAAACTGTTTTTT
clone size: .; V gene: TRBV5-1; J gene: TRBJ1-2; D gene: .; CDR3 protein: CASSFGGGRGYTF; CDR3 DNA: TGCGCCAGCAGCTTTGGGGGAGGGCGAGGCTACACCTTC
clone size: .; V gene: TRBV14; J gene: TRBJ1-2; D gene: TRBD1; CDR3 protein: CASSHSGGGYTF; CDR3 DNA: TGTGCCAGCAGCCATTCAGGGGGCGGCTACACCTTC
clone size: .; V gene: TRBV4-3; J gene: TRBJ1-2; D gene: TRBD1; CDR3 protein: CASSRDRAAYGYTF; CDR3 DNA: TGCGCCAGCAGCCGAGACAGGGCGGCCTATGGCTACACCTTC
clone size: .; V gene: TRBV14; J gene: TRBJ2-1; D gene: .; CDR3 protein: CASSHQGDGYNEQFF; CDR3 DNA: TGTGCCAGCAGCCATCAGGGTGACGGCTACAATGAGCAGTTCTTC
clone size: .; V gene: TRBV9; J gene: TRBJ1-2; D gene: .; CDR3 protein: CASSVVNSNYGYTF; CDR3 DNA: TGTGCCAGCAGCGTAGTCAACTCTAACTATGGCTACACCTTC
clone size: .; V gene: TRBV7-2; J gene: TRBJ1-1; D gene: TRBD1; CDR3 protein: CASSLRDRTNTEAFF; CDR3 DNA: TGTGCCAGCAGCCTAAGGGACAGGACTAACACTGAAGCTTTCTTT
clone size: .; V gene: TRBV12-5; J gene: TRBJ2-2; D gene: .; CDR3 protein: CASGYHTGSGELFF; CDR3 DNA: TGTGCTAGTGGCTACCACACAGGGAGCGGGGAGCTGTTTTTT
clone size: few; V gene: TRBV4-1; J gene: TRBJ2-3; D gene: TRBD1; CDR3 protein: CASSQPRQGAKDTQYF; CDR3 DNA: TGCGCCAGCAGCCAACCACGACAGGGGGCGAAAGATACGCAGTATTTT
clone size: .; V gene: TRBV9; J gene: TRBJ2-1; D gene: TRBD2; CDR3 protein: CASSVLAETSYNEQFF; CDR3 DNA: TGTGCCAGCAGCGTTCTAGCGGAAACCTCCTACAATGAGCAGTTCTTC